This passage covers 19 T cell receptor beta chains from one sample sequenced in a study of blood T cells in healthy people across ages. Combining a sample-barcoded 5' primer with a J-beta primer mix, a second PCR ran for about 7 to 11 cycles. TCRdb reprocessed the 5' RACE reads with MiXCR, giving one entry per CDR3 protein. The sample lists about 730,000 distinct CDR3 sequences, more than 40% occurring once. The sequenced sample was blood. The receptors stem from a woman aged 60-75 years in good health.

As to this clonotype: A single base separates this from a much larger clone, so it may be a read error. V is TRBV9 and J is TRBJ2-6, with 11 bases lining up with TRBD1. The CDR3 spans 18 residues. Germline lookup yields CDR1 SGDLS and CDR2 YYNGEE. CDR3 bases: TGTGCCAGCAGCGCCTGGACAGGGGGCAACTCTGGGCCCAACGTCCTGACTTTC. Translation gives CASSAWTGGNSGPNVLTF.

V usage is TRBV18 and J usage is TRBJ2-5; 7 positions match TRBD2. CDR1 is KGHSH, CDR2 LQKENI, per germline. Trimming took 0 bases from V and 11 from J; bases not matched to a gene: 15. This CDR3 is 16 amino acids long. The CDR3 DNA reads as TGTGCCAGCTCACCACCAACGGGACTATCCTCACGAACGCAGTACTTC. It codes for CASSPPTGLSSRTQYF. The entire variable domain, with the rest obtained from reference TRBV18 and TRBJ2-5, is as follows: NAGVMQNPRHLVRRRGQEARLRCSPMKGHSHVYWYRQLPEEGLKFMVYLQKENIIDESGMPKERFSAEFPKEGPSILRIQQVVRGDSAAYFCASSPPTGLSSRTQYFGPGTRLLVL.

This clonotype was observed a handful of times. The chain couples TRBV3-1 to TRBJ2-7; possible D gene TRBD2, 5 bases. Germline V CDR1 and CDR2: LGHDT, YNNKEL (reference sequence). The ends were cut back, 2 bases at V and 5 bases at J, with 16 bases in the middle. The CDR3 is 15 residues long. CDR3 protein: CASSQLVVSDNEQYF. The CDR3 bases are TGTGCCAGCAGCCAACTTGTAGTTAGCGACAACGAGCAGTACTTC.

The gene calls are TRBV10-1 and TRBJ2-4, with D possibly matching TRBD1 (6 bases). Germline-derived CDR1 and CDR2 are WNHNN and SYGVQD (reference sequence). CDR3 length: 15 residues. Trimming removed 0 bases at V and 3 bases at J, with 9 bases between. CDR3 amino acids: CASSESTTGKNIQYF. The DNA for the CDR3 is TGCGCCAGCAGTGAGTCGACGACAGGCAAAAACATTCAGTACTTC.

This clonotype was detected a few times. This chain connects TRBV20-1 to TRBJ1-5, with a weak D call TRBD1 (5 bases). Germline V lookup: CDR1 DFQATT, CDR2 SNEGSKA (reference sequence). The CDR3 covers 15 residues. Deletions cut 3 bases from V and 6 bases from J, with 18 bases between. The CDR3 here is CSARRLGQGIQPQHF. For the CDR3, the DNA is TGCAGTGCTAGGCGGTTAGGGCAGGGAATTCAGCCCCAGCATTTT.

The rearrangement uses TRBV20-1 and TRBJ1-1; 7 bases are a match to TRBD1. With 6 bases clipped from V and 11 bases from J, the junction kept 18 bases outside the gene matches. The germline V gene has CDR1 DFQATT and CDR2 SNEGSKA (reference sequence). The CDR3 totals 14 residues. Here the CDR3 reads CSAYGDSRARGAFF. CDR3 in DNA: TGCAGTGCGTACGGGGACAGCCGTGCCCGTGGCGCTTTCTTT.

The gene calls are TRBV11-3 and TRBJ2-3, with D perhaps TRBD2 (5 bases). Germline V gene sequence: CDR1 SGHNT, CDR2 YENEEA. The CDR3 extends over 13 amino acids. V shed 5 bases and J shed 5 bases, with 11 bases lying between them. In nucleotides, the CDR3 is TGTGCCAGCAGCACAAATGCGGGAGATACGCAGTATTTT. This codes for CASSTNAGDTQYF.

This clonotype occurred a few times. The V and J genes are TRBV20-1 and TRBJ2-7; 10 bases are a match to TRBD1. Germline values: CDR1 DFQATT, CDR2 SNEGSKA (reference sequence). V lost 1 base, J lost 3 bases, and 3 bases stayed unmatched. The length of the CDR3 is 14 residues. CDR3 nucleotides: TGCAGTGCTAGAGGGGACAGGGGCGACTACGAGCAGTACTTC. It translates to CSARGDRGDYEQYF.

The chain is built from TRBV20-1 and TRBJ1-5; tentatively, D is TRBD1 (6 bases). CDR1 DFQATT and CDR2 SNEGSKA come from the germline V gene (reference sequence). This CDR3 has 13 amino acids. V was clipped by 3 bases and J by 7 bases, with 13 bases between them. The CDR3 sequence is CSASRGGLQPQHF. The CDR3 bases are TGCAGTGCTAGCCGTGGGGGCCTCCAGCCCCAGCATTTT.

This chain uses TRBV11-1 with TRBJ2-3; D perhaps matches TRBD2 (6 bases). V lost 4 bases to trimming and J lost 3 bases, with 14 bases between them. Germline CDR1 and CDR2: SGHAT and FQDESV (reference sequence). The CDR3 runs 15 residues. CDR3 sequence (DNA): TGTGCCAGCAGCTGTGGGACTCGGACAACAGATACGCAGTATTTT. Its translation is CASSCGTRTTDTQYF.

This clonotype was counted between two and nine times. The chain uses TRBV12-3 or TRBV12-4 and TRBJ2-7; 13 bases map to TRBD2. Unmatched junction bases numbered 11, after V lost 3 bases and J lost 0 bases. The CDR3 is 19 residues long. CDR3: CASSFSLGLAGVSSYEQYF. CDR3 coding DNA: TGTGCCAGCAGTTTCTCTTTAGGACTAGCGGGGGTTAGCTCCTACGAGCAGTACTTC.

This clonotype was picked up a small number of times. The gene calls are TRBV7-2 and TRBJ2-2; 8 positions match TRBD2. This CDR3 is 15 amino acids long. CDR1 is SGHTA, CDR2 FQGNSA, per germline. V gave up 2 bases and J gave up 4 bases; unmatched junction bases: 3. CDR3 nucleotides: TGTGCCAGCAGCTTAACGCGGGGGGTCACCGGGGAGCTGTTTTTT. It encodes CASSLTRGVTGELFF.

This chain uses TRBV12-3 or TRBV12-4 with TRBJ2-3; D could derive from TRBD1 or TRBD2 (6 bases each). The CDR3 sequence is 15 residues long. Between the trimmed V and J ends, which lost 2 bases and 1 base, there was a span of 10 bases. CDR3 in DNA: TGTGCCAGCAGTTTACTGGGGGGCGGCACAGATACGCAGTATTTT. Amino acid sequence: CASSLLGGGTDTQYF.

The chain combines TRBV28 with TRBJ2-3; 8 nucleotides align to TRBD2. This CDR3 contains 15 residues. Germline-derived CDR1 and CDR2 are MDHEN and SYDVKM. V shed 4 bases, J shed 0 bases, and the junction held 3 bases outside the gene matches. In DNA form, the CDR3 reads TGTGCCAGCAGTTGGGCTAGCGGGAGCACAGATACGCAGTATTTT. This translates into CASSWASGSTDTQYF.

This clonotype was recorded a few times. CDR3 sequence reads: CASSFVGTSGRYTQYF. In DNA, the CDR3 is TGTGCCAGCAGTTTTGTCGGGACTAGCGGGAGATATACGCAGTATTTT. The genes are TRBV28 and TRBJ2-3; 14 bases match TRBD2. The J segment lost 7 bases and the V segment lost 3 bases, leaving 6 bases of the junction unmatched. This CDR3 is 16 amino acids long. Germline V CDR1 and CDR2: MDHEN, SYDVKM.

A remark on this clonotype: A much larger clone differs by one base, so this may be a read error. The rearrangement joins TRBV7-2 to TRBJ2-4; D ambiguous. The J call is uncertain, as TRBJ2-7 better fits the DNA end. The germline gives CDR1 SGHTA, CDR2 FQGNSA. The CDR3 extends over 15 amino acids. The CDR3 is CAGSLPSGGSYEQYF. The CDR3 bases are TGTGCCGGCAGCTTACCGTCGGGTGGGTCCTACGAGCAGTACTTC.

V is TRBV29-1 and J is TRBJ2-7; D is unresolved. CDR1 is SQVTM and CDR2 is ANQGSEA in the germline V gene. The ends were cut back, 6 bases at V and 0 bases at J, with 6 bases in the middle. The CDR3 sequence is 11 residues long. The CDR3 DNA is TGCAGCGTGCGTAGCTCCTACGAGCAGTACTTC. As protein: CSVRSSYEQYF.

The chain recombines TRBV7-9 with TRBJ2-7, with TRBD1 identical over 8 bases. The CDR3 is 15 amino acids. Trimming took 5 bases from V and 2 from J; bases not matched to a gene: 8. CDR1 is SEHNR and CDR2 is FQNEAQ in the germline V gene (reference sequence). CDR3 nucleotide sequence: TGTGCCAGCAGCCTTACACAGGGGGAGACCTACGAGCAGTACTTC. This translates into CASSLTQGETYEQYF.

This clonotype was counted between two and nine times. The rearrangement links TRBV29-1 to TRBJ2-2; 7 bases are shared with TRBD2. Germline CDR1 and CDR2: SQVTM and ANQGSEA. V was pared by 7 bases and J by 6 bases, with 5 bases of the junction left unmatched. The CDR3 runs to 12 residues. DNA of the CDR3: TGCAGCGCTGGGAGGGGTTCCGGGGAGCTGTTTTTT. Its protein is CSAGRGSGELFF.